One sample yielded the 27 T cell receptor beta chains listed below, sequenced in a study of CD8 T cell repertoires and HIV-1 epitope variants. Sequenced by immunoSEQ multiplex PCR; TCRdb stores in-frame clones only, minus some. The sample gives under 100,000 clones, 70% to 75% of which show up once; about 26% is in the top ten. What was sequenced was uncultured baseline CD8+ T cells from peripheral blood mononuclear cells (PBMCs). Every receptor here comes from a male donor with HIV.

This clone was counted once. The genes are TRBV5-1 and TRBJ2-7; 11 bases are shared with TRBD2. Germline CDR1 reads SGHRS; CDR2 reads YFSETQ. J gave up 9 bases and V 4 bases, and 9 bases lay outside the gene matches. CDR3 size: 14 residues. CDR3 sequence (DNA): TGCGCCAGCAGCCTTGCGGGACTAGCGGAAGGGCAGTACTTC. This gives the protein CASSLAGLAEGQYF.

This clone was observed a single time. The gene calls are TRBV18 and TRBJ2-5; a weak D match, TRBD1 (6 bases). The germline gives CDR1 KGHSH, CDR2 LQKENI. V was shortened by 6 bases and J by 2 bases, with 13 bases between the two germline ends. This CDR3 has 14 amino acids. CDR3: CASSPQGSQETQYF. Written as DNA, the CDR3 is TGTGCCAGCTCTCCCCAGGGGTCTCAAGAGACCCAGTACTTC. The full variable domain, rest sourced from reference TRBV18 and TRBJ2-5, is NAGVMQNPRHLVRRRGQEARLRCSPMKGHSHVYWYRQLPEEGLKFMVYLQKENIIDESGMPKERFSAEFPKEGPSILRIQQVVRGDSAAYFCASSPQGSQETQYFGPGTRLLVL.

Ten or more counts support this clone. The chain couples TRBV5-5 to TRBJ1-2, with D uncertain. The CDR3 is 13 amino acids. Germline values: CDR1 SGHKS, CDR2 YYEKEE (reference sequence). V gave up 4 bases and J gave up 1 base, with 8 bases separating them. Here the CDR3 reads CASSVKDNYGYTF. The CDR3, as DNA: TGTGCCAGCAGCGTGAAGGATAACTATGGCTACACCTTC.

The chain carries TRBV29-1 and TRBJ2-7; D unclear. From germline, CDR1 is SQVTM and CDR2 ANQGSEA. V was shortened by 6 bases and J by 2 bases, with 14 bases between the two germline ends. This CDR3 has 13 amino acids. The CDR3 DNA is TGCAGCGTCCTCCTTACTATCACCTACGAGCAGTACTTC. This encodes CSVLLTITYEQYF.

V and J are TRBV2 and TRBJ2-1, with D perhaps matching TRBD2 (6 bases). The CDR3 has 13 amino acids. Trimming left V 6 bases short and J 8 bases short, with 14 bases between. Germline V gene sequence: CDR1 SNHLY, CDR2 FYNNEI. CDR3 nucleotides: TGTGCCAGCAGAGATACTAGCCGCGATGAGCAGTTCTTC. This translates into CASRDTSRDEQFF.

This clone came up once. The genes are TRBV30 and TRBJ1-2; a weak D match, TRBD1 (6 bases). The V end lost 3 bases, the J end lost 8 bases, and 19 bases lay between the germline ends. The CDR3 consists of 14 residues. The V gene's germline CDR1 is GTSNPN and CDR2 SVGIG (reference sequence). The CDR3 bases are TGTGCCTGGAGAGACGCCGGGCCCCAGGGGGGCTACACCTTC. It translates to CAWRDAGPQGGYTF.

This sequence joins TRBV18 and TRBJ2-2, with D unclear. The CDR3 has 15 residues. Trimming shortened V by 3 bases and J by 5 bases, and 13 bases separated the two germline ends. The V gene's germline CDR1 is KGHSH and CDR2 LQKENI. CDR3 in DNA: TGTGCCAGCTCACCGCGGACCAAGGAGACCGGGGAGCTGTTTTTT. Encoded protein: CASSPRTKETGELFF.

Written as DNA, the CDR3 is TGTGCCTGGAGTGTAGGGGCTGGGGCCAACGTCCTGACTTTC. Translating gives CAWSVGAGANVLTF. The rearrangement links TRBV30 to TRBJ2-6, with D possibly being TRBD1 (5 bases). Germline V lookup: CDR1 GTSNPN, CDR2 SVGIG (reference sequence). The CDR3 has 14 residues. Between the trimmed V and J ends, which lost 0 bases and 2 bases, there was a span of 5 bases.

The V gene is TRBV7-2, the J gene TRBJ1-2, with 8 bases aligning to TRBD1. The J segment lost 8 bases and the V segment lost 2 bases, leaving 13 bases of the junction unmatched. Germline CDR1 SGHTA, CDR2 FQGNSA. The CDR3 is made up of 16 amino acids. CDR3 nucleotides: TGTGCCAGCAGCTTACGGACAGGGCCTGCTAGGGGGGGCTACACCTTC. Amino acids: CASSLRTGPARGGYTF.

This chain uses TRBV7-6 with TRBJ2-7; 9 bases are shared with TRBD1. CDR1 SGHVS and CDR2 FNYEAQ come from the germline V gene. CDR3 length: 15 amino acids. The V gene end was trimmed by 5 bases and the J gene end by 2 bases; junction bases not matched to a gene: 7. DNA of the CDR3: TGTGCCAGCAGCCCCGTGGACAGGGGTCCCTACGAGCAGTACTTC. Amino acid sequence: CASSPVDRGPYEQYF.

The sample holds a few counts of this clone. The V call is TRBV7-6, the J call TRBJ2-1; D might be TRBD1 or TRBD2, each matching 5 bases. The CDR3 totals 15 residues. V was pared by 7 bases and J by 4 bases, with 17 bases between. The germline CDR1 and CDR2 sequences are SGHVS and FNYEAQ. The CDR3 spells CASTASRGLYNEQFF. CDR3 DNA sequence: TGTGCCAGCACCGCGTCGAGGGGCCTATACAATGAGCAGTTCTTC.

This clone appeared a few times. The chain joins TRBV28 to TRBJ1-3, with D possibly matching TRBD1 (5 bases). There are 14 residues in the CDR3. Germline V gives CDR1 MDHEN, CDR2 SYDVKM. V gave up 10 bases and J gave up 0 bases, with 13 bases separating them. DNA for the CDR3: TGTGCCACCCAGGGCACCAGCTCTGGAAACACCATATATTTT. Its translation is CATQGTSSGNTIYF.

This clone was seen only a few times. The gene calls are TRBV19 and TRBJ1-1; a possible D gene is TRBD1 (6 bases). The V end lost 3 bases, the J end lost 4 bases, and 12 bases lay between the germline ends. Germline lookup yields CDR1 LNHDA and CDR2 SQIVND (reference sequence). The CDR3 sequence is 14 residues long. The CDR3 nucleotides read TGTGCCAGTAGTATTGTGGTAGGGGGCACTGAAGCTTTCTTT. Its translation is CASSIVVGGTEAFF. The whole variable domain, filled in from reference TRBV19 and TRBJ1-1, reads DGGITQSPKYLFRKEGQNVTLSCEQNLNHDAMYWYRQDPGQGLRLIYYSQIVNDFQKGDIAEGYSVSREKKESFPLTVTSAQKNPTAFYLCASSIVVGGTEAFFGQGTRLTVV.

This clone was seen only a few times. CDR3 in amino acids: CASSLTGEGQPQHF. CDR3 coding DNA: TGTGCCAGCAGCTTAACAGGGGAAGGTCAGCCCCAGCATTTT. The J gene is TRBJ1-5, the V gene TRBV7-8, with 7 bases fitting TRBD1. This CDR3 has 14 residues. Germline V lookup: CDR1 SGHVS, CDR2 FQNEAQ. J lost 6 bases, V lost 2 bases, and 4 bases had no gene match.

The V call is TRBV28, the J call TRBJ2-3; D is ambiguous. The CDR3 contains 14 residues. Per germline, CDR1 MDHEN and CDR2 SYDVKM. V dropped 3 bases and J dropped 4 bases, with 11 bases sitting between them. The chain's CDR3 is CASSFLDGSDTQYF. CDR3 sequence (DNA): TGTGCCAGCAGTTTTTTGGACGGATCAGATACGCAGTATTTT.

This chain links TRBV5-1 with TRBJ2-1; TRBD2 aligns across 11 bases. With V trimmed by 4 bases and J by 9 bases, 12 bases remained unmatched. The germline V gene encodes CDR1 SGHRS and CDR2 YFSETQ. The CDR3 sequence is 16 residues long. The CDR3: CASSRGLAGGVGEQFF. DNA for the CDR3: TGCGCCAGCAGCCGGGGGCTAGCGGGAGGAGTAGGTGAGCAGTTCTTC.

The chain uses TRBV19 and TRBJ2-3, with D perhaps being TRBD1 or TRBD2 (5 bases each). This CDR3 region has 12 residues. From germline, CDR1 is LNHDA and CDR2 SQIVND (reference sequence). With 5 bases removed from V and 4 bases from J, the gap between germline ends came to 7 bases. CDR3 coding DNA: TGTGCCAGTAGTCGAGGGGCAGATACGCAGTATTTT. Translating it yields CASSRGADTQYF.

This clone was recorded a few times. The chain couples TRBV5-3 to TRBJ1-1; D is ambiguous. TRBV5-3 has ORF status, its function being uncertain. Trimming stripped 9 bases from V and 4 bases from J, with 7 bases between. The CDR3 totals 10 residues. The CDR3 DNA sequence: TGTGCCACCGCGGTCACTGAAGCTTTCTTT. Translated: CATAVTEAFF.

The chain is built from TRBV19 and TRBJ2-7; D perhaps matches TRBD2 (6 bases). Trimming cost V 2 bases and J 0 bases, with 20 bases left between them. The CDR3 has 18 residues. Per germline, CDR1 LNHDA and CDR2 SQIVND (reference sequence). The CDR3 coding sequence is TGTGCCAGTAGTATATTCGGGAGCACAGGTGAGAGCTCCTACGAGCAGTACTTC. Translation: CASSIFGSTGESSYEQYF.

As to this clone: This could be a read error, since a much larger clone is one nucleotide away. The chain has TRBV2 and TRBJ1-1, with no clear D. The CDR3 length is 12 residues. Germline loops: CDR1 SNHLY, CDR2 FYNNEI. V was cut by 2 bases and J by 6 bases, with 7 bases left in between. The CDR3 loop is CASSEWGAEAFF. The CDR3 nucleotides are TGTGCCAGCAGTGAATGGGGAGCTGAAGCTTTCTTT. The complete variable domain, with remaining parts taken from reference TRBV2 and TRBJ1-1, reads EPEVTQTPSHQVTQMGQEVILRCVPISNHLYFYWYRQILGQKVEFLVSFYNNEISEKSEIFDDQFSVERPDGSNFTLKIRSTKLEDSAMYFCASSEWGAEAFFGQGTRLTVV.

The chain is built from TRBV29-1 and TRBJ2-2, with 7 bases fitting TRBD2. After removal of 4 bases from V and 6 bases from J, the junction contained 2 bases not matched to a gene. Germline CDR1 and CDR2: SQVTM and ANQGSEA. This CDR3 comprises 12 residues. The chain's CDR3 is CSVGEGPGELFF. The CDR3 nucleotides read TGCAGCGTTGGGGAGGGCCCCGGGGAGCTGTTTTTT.

This clone has only a few counts. The chain links TRBV9 to TRBJ2-1, with 8 bases lining up with TRBD2. V shed 3 bases and J 8 bases; nucleotides not matched to a gene: 10. The CDR3 has 15 amino acids. Germline CDR1 SGDLS, CDR2 YYNGEE. CDR3 region: CASSAREGQGDEQFF. The CDR3 DNA follows: TGTGCCAGCAGCGCCCGGGAGGGCCAAGGGGATGAGCAGTTCTTC.

This chain links TRBV19 with TRBJ1-2; perhaps TRBD1 as D (5 bases). The V and J ends lost 4 bases and 3 bases respectively, with 9 bases between them. The germline gives CDR1 LNHDA, CDR2 SQIVND (reference sequence). The CDR3 has 13 amino acids. Here the CDR3 DNA reads TGTGCCAGTAGTACGACAGAGTACTATGGCTACACCTTC. As protein: CASSTTEYYGYTF.

This clone was detected ten times or more. The chain links TRBV27 to TRBJ1-5; no clear D. The CDR3 covers 15 residues. Trimming shortened V by 2 bases and J by 0 bases, and 8 bases separated the two germline ends. Germline lookup yields CDR1 MNHEY and CDR2 SMNVEV (reference sequence). The CDR3 here is CASSLDGDSNQPQHF. The DNA for the CDR3 is TGTGCCAGCAGTTTAGACGGAGATAGCAATCAGCCCCAGCATTTT.

The chain joins TRBV10-1 to TRBJ2-2; D not resolved. There are 12 residues in the CDR3. Germline V gene data show CDR1 as WNHNN and CDR2 as SYGVQD (reference sequence). V was pared by 2 bases and J by 4 bases, with 2 bases between. This CDR3 is CASSEGTGELFF. For the CDR3, the DNA is TGCGCCAGCAGTGAGGGCACCGGGGAGCTGTTTTTT.

This chain uses TRBV15 with TRBJ2-1, with 9 bases aligning to TRBD2. This CDR3 contains 18 residues. Unmatched junction bases numbered 13, after V lost 0 bases and J lost 7 bases. Germline V CDR1 and CDR2: LNHNV, YYDKDF (reference sequence). The CDR3 loop is CATSRDRGLAGTPNEQFF. Here the CDR3 DNA reads TGTGCCACCAGCAGAGATCGGGGGCTAGCGGGGACTCCTAATGAGCAGTTCTTC.

The rearrangement joins TRBV2 to TRBJ2-6; 8 nucleotides align to TRBD1. Trimming at V came to 4 bases and at J to 2 bases, leaving 4 bases not matched to a gene. This CDR3 is 16 amino acids long. Germline values: CDR1 SNHLY, CDR2 FYNNEI. CDR3 DNA: TGTGCCAGCAGTGCCGCAGGGGGCGCTGGGGCCAACGTCCTGACTTTC. This translates into CASSAAGGAGANVLTF.